These T cell receptor beta chains were read from a single sample in a study of cytomegalovirus exposure and HLA in healthy donors. Method: immunoSEQ multiplex PCR; TCRdb's copy keeps in-frame clones and lacks some. The data show roughly 190,000 clones, about 90% seen once. The sample taken for sequencing was PBMCs. The origin of the receptors is a boy younger than 10 in good health and CMV-seronegative. The CDR3 runs from the conserved cysteine through the conserved F or W. Each record gives: CDR3 protein, CDR3 DNA, D gene, clone size, J gene, V gene. A D gene is named only where the DNA matches it firmly. A row's size may be missing; if present it is once, few, many or a size class.

CASSFTGAKNIQYF TGTGCCAGCAGCTTCACAGGGGCCAAAAACATTCAGTACTTC NA NA TRBJ2-4 TRBV7-9
CASSKGYSNQPQHF TGTGCCAGCTCGAAGGGGTATAGCAATCAGCCCCAGCATTTT NA NA TRBJ1-5 TRBV6-1
CASSGGRRLAGGDTQYF TGTGCCAGCAGCGGGGGAAGGCGGCTAGCGGGAGGAGATACGCAGTATTTT TRBD2 once TRBJ2-3 TRBV13
CAWSVSRTSSTDTQYF TGTGCCTGGAGTGTCTCTAGAACCTCTAGCACAGATACGCAGTATTTT NA once TRBJ2-3 TRBV30
CSVRQAEQYF TGCAGCGTTCGACAGGCCGAGCAGTACTTC NA NA TRBJ2-7 TRBV29-1
CAWSSGQGYGYTF TGTGCCTGGAGTTCCGGACAGGGCTATGGCTACACCTTC TRBD1 NA TRBJ1-2 TRBV30
CASSPRGGLNTEAFF TGTGCCAGTAGTCCCCGTGGGGGCTTGAACACTGAAGCTTTCTTT NA NA TRBJ1-1 TRBV19
CASSQTGGNYGYTF TGTGCCAGCAGTCAGACAGGGGGGAACTATGGCTACACCTTC TRBD1 few TRBJ1-2 TRBV28
CASSFFTSGTQQETQYF TGTGCCAGCAGTTTTTTCACTAGCGGCACTCAACAAGAGACCCAGTACTTC TRBD2 once TRBJ2-5 TRBV28
CSVEFASNYGEQFF TGCAGCGTTGAGTTCGCTAGTAATTACGGTGAGCAGTTCTTC NA NA TRBJ2-1 TRBV29-1
CASSDLLAGGNEQFF TGTGCCAGCTCCGATCTACTAGCGGGAGGTAATGAGCAGTTCTTC TRBD2 NA TRBJ2-1 TRBV18
CASSSLKYYGYTF TGTGCCAGCAGTTCTCTAAAATACTATGGCTACACCTTC NA once TRBJ1-2 TRBV2
CASGQVGTEAFF TGTGCCAGTGGACAGGTGGGAACTGAAGCTTTCTTT NA NA TRBJ1-1 TRBV21-1
CASSSLGGEQYF TGCGCCAGCAGCTCCCTAGGGGGCGAGCAGTACTTC NA NA TRBJ2-7 TRBV5-1
CAWSPGLAGRDTQYF TGTGCCTGGAGCCCGGGACTAGCGGGACGAGATACGCAGTATTTT TRBD2 NA TRBJ2-3 TRBV30
CASSVLDRNTGELFF TGTGCCAGTAGTGTACTCGACAGGAACACCGGGGAGCTGTTTTTT NA NA TRBJ2-2 TRBV19
CASGWTSGSQETQYF TGTGCCAGCGGATGGACTAGCGGGAGCCAAGAGACCCAGTACTTC TRBD2 NA TRBJ2-5 TRBV6-1